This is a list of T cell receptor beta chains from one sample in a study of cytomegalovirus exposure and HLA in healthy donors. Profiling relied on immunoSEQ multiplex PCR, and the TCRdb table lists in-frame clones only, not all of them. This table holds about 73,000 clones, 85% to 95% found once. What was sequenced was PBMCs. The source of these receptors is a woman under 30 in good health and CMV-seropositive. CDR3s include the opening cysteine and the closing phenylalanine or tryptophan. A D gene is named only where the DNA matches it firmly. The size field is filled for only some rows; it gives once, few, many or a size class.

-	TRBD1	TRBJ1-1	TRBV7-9	TGTGCCAGCAGCCCGCGACAGGGCTTGGACACTGAAGCTTTCTTT	CASSPRQGLDTEAFF
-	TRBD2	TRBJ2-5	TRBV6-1	TGTGCCAGCAGACTAAGCGGGAAAGAGACCCAGTACTTC	CASRLSGKETQYF
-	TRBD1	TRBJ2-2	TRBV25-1	TGTGCCAGCAGTGAACAGGGGGCCGACACCGGGGAGCTGTTTTTT	CASSEQGADTGELFF
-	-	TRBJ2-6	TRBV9	TGTGCCAGCAGCCCGGGACTCCCCTTTTCTGGGGCCAACGTCCTGACTTTC	CASSPGLPFSGANVLTF
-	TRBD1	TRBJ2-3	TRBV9	TGTGCCAGCAGCGCCCGGGACAGGGTAAGGGATACGCAGTATTTT	CASSARDRVRDTQYF
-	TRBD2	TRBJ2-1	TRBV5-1	TGCGCCAGCAACCCGGGACTAGCGGGATTTGAGCAGTTCTTC	CASNPGLAGFEQFF
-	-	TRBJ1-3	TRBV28	TGTGCCAGCAGTTTTGATTTGCGTGGAAACACCATATATTTT	CASSFDLRGNTIYF
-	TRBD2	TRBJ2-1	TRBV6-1	TGTGCCAGCAGTGATGGGACTAGTAGTCTCAATGAGCAGTTCTTC	CASSDGTSSLNEQFF
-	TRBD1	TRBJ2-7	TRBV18	TGTGCCAGCTCACTGGGACAGTCACCCTACGAGCAGTACTTC	CASSLGQSPYEQYF
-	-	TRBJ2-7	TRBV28	TGTGCCAGCTGTCCTGGGGGGATATACGAGCAGTACTTC	CASCPGGIYEQYF
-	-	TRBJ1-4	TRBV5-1	TGCGCCAGCAGCTTGGTATCGTCAGGGTATGAAAAACTGTTTTTT	CASSLVSSGYEKLFF
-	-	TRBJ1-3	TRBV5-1	TGCGCCAGCAGCACCGGACAGCTTTCTGGAAACACCATATATTTT	CASSTGQLSGNTIYF
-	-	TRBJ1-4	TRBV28	TGTGCCAGCAGTTTCTGGGGCGAAAAACTGTTTTTT	CASSFWGEKLFF
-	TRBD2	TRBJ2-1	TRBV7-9	TGTGCCAGCAGCCAGGGACTAGCGGGGATGTACAATGAGCAGTTCTTC	CASSQGLAGMYNEQFF
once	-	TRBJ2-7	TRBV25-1	TGTGCCAGCAGCACAATCTACGAGCAGTACTTC	CASSTIYEQYF
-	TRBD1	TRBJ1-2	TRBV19	TGTGCCAGTAGTATATTCCGGGACAGGACCTATGGCTACACCTTC	CASSIFRDRTYGYTF
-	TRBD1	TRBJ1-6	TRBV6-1	TGTGCCAGCGACAGGGAGGAGTACTATAATTCACCCCTCCACTTT	CASDREEYYNSPLHF
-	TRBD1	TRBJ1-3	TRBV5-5	TGTGCCAGCAGCTTACTTGGGGACAGGGTAACTGGAAACACCATATATTTT	CASSLLGDRVTGNTIYF
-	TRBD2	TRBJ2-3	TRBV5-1	TGCGCCAGCAGCTCTTATAGCGGGGGGGCCTTTAGTACGCAGTATTTT	CASSSYSGGAFSTQYF
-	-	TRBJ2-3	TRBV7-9	TGTGCCAGCAGCTCCGCGGGGCGGGACACAGATACGCAGTATTTT	CASSSAGRDTDTQYF
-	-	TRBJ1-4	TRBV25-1	TGTGCCAGCAGTGATGGTGGGGGCACTAATGAAAAACTGTTTTTT	CASSDGGGTNEKLFF
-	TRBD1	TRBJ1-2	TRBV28	TGTGCCAGCGGGGAGGGACAGGGCTTTAACTATGGCTACACCTTC	CASGEGQGFNYGYTF
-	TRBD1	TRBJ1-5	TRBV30	TGTGCCTGGAGTGGGTGGGGACAGGGAATTCAGCCCCAGCATTTT	CAWSGWGQGIQPQHF
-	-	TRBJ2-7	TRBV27	TGTGCCAGCACGGACAAGACCTACGAGCAGTACTTC	CASTDKTYEQYF
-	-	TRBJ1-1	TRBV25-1	TGTGCCAGCAGTCCCTTGGGGCAGCACACTGAAGCTTTCTTT	CASSPLGQHTEAFF
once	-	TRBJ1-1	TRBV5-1	TGCGCCAGCAGCCCGGCGGGGGGCTATACTGAAGCTTTCTTT	CASSPAGGYTEAFF
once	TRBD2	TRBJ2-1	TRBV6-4	TGTGCCAGCAGTGACTTTGCGGGAGGAGGTAATGAGCAGTTCTTC	CASSDFAGGGNEQFF
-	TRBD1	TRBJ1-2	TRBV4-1	TGCGCCAGCAGCTCCCCGGGACAGGTATATGGCTACACCTTC	CASSSPGQVYGYTF
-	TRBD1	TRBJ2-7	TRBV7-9	TGTGCCAGCAGCACGGGACAGCGATACCCCTCCTTCGAGCAGTACTTC	CASSTGQRYPSFEQYF
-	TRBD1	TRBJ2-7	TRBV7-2	TGTGCCAGCAGCCCAACCGGGACAGGGCCCGAGCAGTACTTC	CASSPTGTGPEQYF
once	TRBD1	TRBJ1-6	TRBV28	TGTGCCAGCAGTTCGCCCAGGGGGTCCTATAATTCACCCCTCCACTTT	CASSSPRGSYNSPLHF
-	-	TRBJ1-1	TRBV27	TGTGCCAGCAGTTTGTACAGGGAAATGAACACTGAAGCTTTCTTT	CASSLYREMNTEAFF
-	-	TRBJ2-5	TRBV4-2	TGTGCCAGCAGTCTACTAGGGGAGGAAGAGACCCAGTACTTC	CASSLLGEEETQYF
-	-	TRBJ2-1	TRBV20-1	TGCAGTGCTAGTATAGAGGAGCAGTTCTTC	CSASIEEQFF
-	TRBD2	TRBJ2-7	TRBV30	TGTGCCTGGACTACCGAGGGACTAGGCTCGACCGAGCAGTACTTC	CAWTTEGLGSTEQYF
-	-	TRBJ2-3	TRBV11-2	TGTGCCAGCAGCTTAAGAGGACAGGGGAGCGGGAGGTTGACGCAGTATTTT	CASSLRGQGSGRLTQYF
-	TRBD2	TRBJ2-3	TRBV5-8	TGTGCCAGCAGCGGGCTAGCGGATCGCACAGATACGCAGTATTTT	CASSGLADRTDTQYF